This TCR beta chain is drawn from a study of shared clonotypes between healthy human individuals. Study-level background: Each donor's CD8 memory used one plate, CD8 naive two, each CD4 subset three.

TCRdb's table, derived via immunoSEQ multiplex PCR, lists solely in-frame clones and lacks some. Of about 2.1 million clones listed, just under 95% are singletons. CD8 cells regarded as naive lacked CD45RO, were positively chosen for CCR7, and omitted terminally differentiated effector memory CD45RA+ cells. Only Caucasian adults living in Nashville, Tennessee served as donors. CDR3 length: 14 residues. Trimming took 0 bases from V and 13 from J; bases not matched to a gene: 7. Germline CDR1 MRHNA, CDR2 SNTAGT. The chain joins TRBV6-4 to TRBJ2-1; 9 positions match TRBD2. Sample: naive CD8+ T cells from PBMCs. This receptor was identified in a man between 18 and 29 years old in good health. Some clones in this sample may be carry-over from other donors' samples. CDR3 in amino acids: CASSDSWTSEKQFF. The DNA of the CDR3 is TGTGCCAGCAGTGACTCGTGGACTAGCGAGAAACAGTTCTTC.